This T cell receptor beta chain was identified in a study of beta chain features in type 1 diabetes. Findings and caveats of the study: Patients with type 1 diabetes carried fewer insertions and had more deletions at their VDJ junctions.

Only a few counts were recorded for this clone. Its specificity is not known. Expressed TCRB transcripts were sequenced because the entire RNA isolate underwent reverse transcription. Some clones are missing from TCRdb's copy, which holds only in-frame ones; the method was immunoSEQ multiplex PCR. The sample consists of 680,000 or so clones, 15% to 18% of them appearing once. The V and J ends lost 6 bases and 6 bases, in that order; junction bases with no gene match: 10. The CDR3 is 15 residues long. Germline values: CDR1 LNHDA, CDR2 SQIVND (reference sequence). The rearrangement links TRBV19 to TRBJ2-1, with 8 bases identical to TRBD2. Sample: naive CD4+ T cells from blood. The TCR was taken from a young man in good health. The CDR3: CASSWYGREGNEQFF. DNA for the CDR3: TGTGCCAGTAGCTGGTACGGGAGGGAGGGCAATGAGCAGTTCTTC.